One and the same sample provided the 30 T cell receptor beta chains below, sequenced in a study of identical twins. TCRdb redid the calling of the 5' RACE reads with MiXCR, one entry per CDR3 protein. The table has about 260,000 distinct CDR3 sequences, around 6.6% seen once. This same sample was also part of a study on yellow fever vaccine responses in identical twins.

Material for sequencing was memory (CD45RO+) T cells sorted from blood. The receptor set was obtained from a woman between 18 and 29 years old in good health.

This clonotype was detected ten times or more. DNA of the CDR3: TGTGCCAGCAGCCAAGGAACAGGGTTGTTAGGCGGGGAGCTGTTTTTT. This codes for CASSQGTGLLGGELFF. The V gene is TRBV3-1, the J gene TRBJ2-2; D is perhaps TRBD1 (6 bases). The V end was cut by 1 base, the J end by 7 bases, with 16 bases between. From germline, CDR1 is LGHDT and CDR2 YNNKEL (reference sequence). The CDR3 runs to 16 residues.

This clonotype showed up just a few times. The chain has TRBV4-2 and TRBJ2-7, with D tentatively TRBD1 or TRBD2 (5 bases each). V lost 0 bases, J lost 0 bases, and 15 bases lay in between. This CDR3 has 17 amino acids. Germline V gene data show CDR1 as LGHNA and CDR2 as YNFKEQ. CDR3 sequence: CASSQDHTGLPSYEQYF. In DNA form, the CDR3 reads TGTGCCAGCAGCCAAGACCACACAGGACTTCCCTCCTACGAGCAGTACTTC.

This clonotype was detected ten times or more. For the CDR3, the DNA is TGCGCCAGCAGCTCTGGGCCTGGCGGGGAGCTGTTTTTT. It specifies CASSSGPGGELFF. The chain uses TRBV5-1 and TRBJ2-2; D gene unclear. The CDR3 extends over 13 amino acids. V was trimmed by 3 bases and J by 7 bases, leaving 10 bases between them. Germline V lookup: CDR1 SGHRS, CDR2 YFSETQ.

The gene calls are TRBV6-2 or TRBV6-3 and TRBJ2-1; D could derive from TRBD1 or TRBD2 (5 bases each). CDR3 length: 15 amino acids. CDR1 is MNHEY and CDR2 is SVGEGT in the germline V gene. Trimming stripped 8 bases from V and 7 bases from J, with 21 bases between. The CDR3 spells CASQGWGISSNEQFF. Written as DNA, the CDR3 is TGTGCCAGCCAAGGTTGGGGGATCTCTTCAAATGAGCAGTTCTTC.

The chain combines TRBV10-3 with TRBJ2-1; 13 bases line up with TRBD2. Germline V gene sequence: CDR1 ENHRY, CDR2 SYGVKD. V gave up 4 bases and J gave up 0 bases; unmatched junction bases: 3. The CDR3 totals 17 residues. The CDR3 DNA reads TGTGCCATCAGTGGGACTAGCGGGGGAAGCTCCTACAATGAGCAGTTCTTC. It codes for CAISGTSGGSSYNEQFF.

This clonotype showed up just a few times. The chain uses TRBV2 and TRBJ1-2; TRBD1 agrees at 8 bases. The CDR3 loop spans 13 amino acids. Losses at the gene ends were 5 bases for V and 7 bases for J; bases not matched to a gene: 6. CDR1 is SNHLY and CDR2 is FYNNEI in the germline V gene. Here the CDR3 DNA reads TGTGCCAGCAGTCAGGACAGGGATTCTGGCTACACCTTC. Translated: CASSQDRDSGYTF. Full variable domain (missing parts from reference TRBV2 and TRBJ1-2): EPEVTQTPSHQVTQMGQEVILRCVPISNHLYFYWYRQILGQKVEFLVSFYNNEISEKSEIFDDQFSVERPDGSNFTLKIRSTKLEDSAMYFCASSQDRDSGYTFGSGTRLTVV.

This clonotype was counted only a few times. At one end the junction does not follow the germline gene, possibly because of a read error. This sequence joins TRBV12-3 or TRBV12-4 and TRBJ1-1; TRBD1 is a possible D gene (5 bases). The CDR3 loop spans 15 amino acids. CDR3 sequence: CTSSPRSGTNTEAFF. The DNA of the CDR3 is TGTACCAGCAGCCCCCGCTCCGGGACGAACACTGAAGCTTTCTTT.

This clonotype was counted only a few times. The rearrangement links TRBV15 to TRBJ2-1; the match to TRBD2 covers 11 bases. The V gene's germline CDR1 is LNHNV and CDR2 YYDKDF (reference sequence). Trimming removed 4 bases from V and 0 bases from J; junction bases left unmatched: 11. The CDR3 is made up of 19 amino acids. The CDR3 DNA follows: TGTGCCACCAGCACCAGATTTAGACTAGCGGGGAGCTCCTACAATGAGCAGTTCTTC. Protein sequence: CATSTRFRLAGSSYNEQFF. The full variable domain, its missing parts supplied by reference TRBV15 and TRBJ2-1, is DAMVIQNPRYQVTQFGKPVTLSCSQTLNHNVMYWYQQKSSQAPKLLFHYYDKDFNNEADTPDNFQSRRPNTSFCFLDIRSPGLGDTAMYLCATSTRFRLAGSSYNEQFFGPGTRLTVL.

This rearrangement joins TRBV14 to TRBJ1-1; 7 positions agree with TRBD1. The V gene's germline CDR1 is SGHDN and CDR2 FVKESK. The CDR3 runs 13 residues. V shed 0 bases and J 11 bases; nucleotides not matched to a gene: 6. This CDR3 is CASSQDLVRGAFF. For the CDR3, the DNA is TGTGCCAGCAGCCAAGATTTGGTCAGGGGGGCTTTCTTT.

The chain joins TRBV19 to TRBJ1-1; tentatively, D is TRBD1 (5 bases). Trimming left V 3 bases short and J 0 bases short, with 8 bases between. The CDR3 has 14 amino acids. The V gene's germline CDR1 is LNHDA and CDR2 SQIVND (reference sequence). The chain's CDR3 is CASSISGLNTEAFF. The DNA of the CDR3 is TGTGCCAGTAGTATTTCGGGACTGAACACTGAAGCTTTCTTT.

This clonotype was counted between two and nine times. V usage is TRBV24-1 and J usage is TRBJ1-5; possible D gene TRBD1, 5 bases. The V end lost 3 bases, the J end lost 7 bases, and 15 bases lay between the germline ends. CDR3 length: 15 amino acids. The germline V gene encodes CDR1 KGHDR and CDR2 SFDVKD. CDR3 nucleotides: TGTGCCACCAGTGATGGGTGGGGACCGGGGCAGCCCCAGCATTTT. It translates to CATSDGWGPGQPQHF.

With regard to this clonotype: A junction boundary mismatches the germline segment, possibly from a read error. The chain uses TRBV10-3 and TRBJ2-1, with 10 positions matching TRBD2. The CDR3 has 16 amino acids. CDR1 and CDR2 (germline): ENHRY, SYGVKD. CDR3 bases: TGTGCCATCAGTGCTTCCAGCGGGAGGGCCTACAATGAGCAGCTCTTC. This encodes CAISASSGRAYNEQLF.

This clonotype showed up just a few times. V gene TRBV7-9 combines with J gene TRBJ2-1; 8 positions agree with TRBD1. V dropped 1 base and J dropped 7; count of bases not matched to a gene: 9. The CDR3 sequence is 16 residues long. Germline V gene sequence: CDR1 SEHNR, CDR2 FQNEAQ (reference sequence). In nucleotides, the CDR3 is TGTGCCAGCAGCTTAGGGGCACCAGGGGGCCGAAATGAGCAGTTCTTC. Protein product: CASSLGAPGGRNEQFF.

This clonotype was seen ten or more times. V gene TRBV27 combines with J gene TRBJ2-6; TRBD1 is a possible D gene (6 bases). The CDR3 is 19 residues long. The germline CDR1 and CDR2 sequences are MNHEY and SMNVEV (reference sequence). Trimming removed 7 bases at V and 0 bases at J, with 22 bases between. This CDR3 is CASTSLQRTAFSGANVLTF. The CDR3 DNA reads TGTGCCAGCACTAGCCTCCAACGGACAGCCTTCTCTGGGGCCAACGTCCTGACTTTC.

This clonotype was counted only a few times. The genes are TRBV7-2 and TRBJ2-1; 9 bases map to TRBD2. This CDR3 region has 12 residues. The junction had 7 bases not matched to a gene; V was cut back by 4 bases and J by 15 bases. Germline values: CDR1 SGHTA, CDR2 FQGNSA. The CDR3 DNA reads as TGTGCCAGCAGCTCCTATAGCGGGAGATCGTTCTTC. Protein product: CASSSYSGRSFF.

This clonotype was picked up many times. V and J are TRBV14 and TRBJ2-5; maybe TRBD2 (7 bases). This CDR3 contains 15 residues. Germline CDR1 SGHDN, CDR2 FVKESK. V dropped 1 base and J dropped 4 bases, with 13 bases sitting between them. The CDR3 loop is CASSQVAGAGETQYF. The CDR3 DNA follows: TGTGCCAGCAGCCAAGTTGCGGGGGCTGGAGAGACCCAGTACTTC.

This clonotype was picked up many times. The CDR3 DNA follows: TGTGCCATCAGTGAGTCGCTGGGCGTGTCCTACAATGAGCAGTTCTTC. It is translated as CAISESLGVSYNEQFF. This rearrangement joins TRBV10-3 to TRBJ2-1; no reliable D call. Between the trimmed V and J ends, which lost 0 bases and 1 base, there was a span of 10 bases. Germline CDR1 and CDR2: ENHRY and SYGVKD. The CDR3 consists of 16 residues.

This clonotype has just a few counts. This CDR3 reads CATSRGEAGFTEAFF. Here the CDR3 DNA reads TGTGCCACCAGCAGAGGTGAGGCCGGTTTCACTGAAGCTTTCTTT. The chain combines TRBV15 with TRBJ1-1; D is unresolved. V lost 1 base and J 4 bases, leaving 13 bases between the germline ends. In germline, CDR1 is LNHNV, CDR2 YYDKDF (reference sequence). The CDR3 is made up of 15 amino acids. Looking up the rest from reference TRBV15 and TRBJ1-1 gives the full variable domain: DAMVIQNPRYQVTQFGKPVTLSCSQTLNHNVMYWYQQKSSQAPKLLFHYYDKDFNNEADTPDNFQSRRPNTSFCFLDIRSPGLGDTAMYLCATSRGEAGFTEAFFGQGTRLTVV.

Note on this clonotype: At one end, the junction sequence differs from germline, possibly due to a read error. The chain uses TRBV12-3 or TRBV12-4 and TRBJ2-1; D assignment may be TRBD1 or TRBD2 (6 bases each). The CDR3 spans 16 residues. DNA for the CDR3: TGTGCCAGCAGTTTAGTTGCAGGGGCGGACTACTATGAGCAGTTCTTC. It specifies CASSLVAGADYYEQFF.

J is TRBJ2-3 and V is TRBV20-1, with 9 positions matching TRBD2. Germline CDR1 is DFQATT and CDR2 is SNEGSKA (reference sequence). CDR3 size: 15 residues. J lost 10 bases, V lost 2 bases, and 13 bases had no gene match. The CDR3 region is CSARIVQRGVLAQYF. The CDR3, as DNA: TGCAGTGCTAGAATAGTCCAGCGGGGGGTTTTGGCGCAGTATTTT.

As concerns this clonotype: A much larger clone lies one base from this, so it may be a read error. The chain combines TRBV12-3 or TRBV12-4 with TRBJ2-5, with D unresolved. The CDR3 loop spans 13 amino acids. The CDR3 region has the DNA TGTGACAGCAGTTTACTGTACCAAGAGACCCAGTACTTC. Residues: CDSSLLYQETQYF.

Turning to this clonotype: This may be a read error, as it is one base from a much larger clone. V gene TRBV12-3 or TRBV12-4 combines with J gene TRBJ2-2; 8 nucleotides align to TRBD2. This CDR3 is 18 amino acids long. CDR3 in DNA: TGTGCCATCAGTTTAGCGCTGGGTAGCGGGGTGCTCACCGGGGAGCTGTTTTTT. This gives the protein CAISLALGSGVLTGELFF.

The chain couples TRBV5-4 to TRBJ1-5, with 10 bases fitting TRBD1. Germline CDR1 SGHNT, CDR2 YYREEE (reference sequence). The CDR3 spans 17 residues. V lost 3 bases and J lost 2; bases outside the gene matches: 8. DNA of the CDR3: TGTGCCAGCAGCTGGGGAGGGGGACAGGGGCGCAATCAGCCCCAGCATTTT. Translated, it gives CASSWGGGQGRNQPQHF.

This clonotype has at least ten counts. J is TRBJ1-1 and V is TRBV5-5, with a possible D match to TRBD1 (5 bases). The CDR3 has 17 amino acids. CDR1 and CDR2 from the germline V gene are SGHKS and YYEKEE (reference sequence). V was trimmed by 0 bases and J by 0 bases, leaving 15 bases between them. The CDR3 DNA reads as TGTGCCAGCAGCTTGGTCTGGGGCTCGGGGTTGAACACTGAAGCTTTCTTT. Translation: CASSLVWGSGLNTEAFF.

The chain links TRBV20-1 to TRBJ2-7, with 10 bases identical to TRBD1. Losses at the gene ends were 6 bases for V and 5 bases for J; bases not matched to a gene: 10. The CDR3 contains 14 residues. From germline, CDR1 is DFQATT and CDR2 SNEGSKA (reference sequence). The CDR3 reads CSARGQGNPNEQYV. CDR3 DNA sequence: TGCAGTGCGAGGGGACAGGGGAATCCCAACGAGCAGTACGTC.

This clonotype appeared many times. V gene TRBV9 combines with J gene TRBJ2-2, with a tentative D call TRBD2 (5 bases). Looked up from germline, CDR1 is SGDLS and CDR2 is YYNGEE. CDR3 length equals 16 residues. Trimming cost V 0 bases and J 2 bases, with 11 bases left between them. CDR3 nucleotide sequence: TGTGCCAGCAGCGTAGTGGATAGCGTTAACACCGGGGAGCTGTTTTTT. This translates into CASSVVDSVNTGELFF.

The rearrangement links TRBV20-1 to TRBJ2-3, with 12 bases that match TRBD2. V was pared by 3 bases and J by 2 bases, with 6 bases of the junction left unmatched. Per the germline V gene, CDR1 is DFQATT and CDR2 is SNEGSKA (reference sequence). There are 16 residues in the CDR3. CDR3 residues: CSARETSGGPTDTQYF. CDR3 sequence (DNA): TGCAGTGCTAGGGAGACTAGCGGGGGACCCACAGATACGCAGTATTTT.

This clonotype was seen many times. The V call is TRBV11-2, the J call TRBJ2-7; 8 nucleotides match TRBD1. CDR3 length: 14 residues. With V trimmed by 5 bases and J by 2 bases, 5 bases remained unmatched. The germline V gene has CDR1 SGHAT and CDR2 FQNNGV. The CDR3, as DNA: TGTGCCAGCAGCCCCCGGGACAGGACCTACGAGCAGTACTTC. This gives the protein CASSPRDRTYEQYF.

This clonotype was seen a few times. This sequence joins TRBV28 and TRBJ2-1; 12 bases map to TRBD2. Germline assignment: CDR1 MDHEN and CDR2 SYDVKM. Trimming took 6 bases from V and 3 from J; bases not matched to a gene: 6. The CDR3 runs to 16 residues. The CDR3 DNA is TGTGCCAGCAGGCTGACTAGCGGGGGACTCTACAATGAGCAGTTCTTC. This gives the protein CASRLTSGGLYNEQFF.

This clonotype was recorded a few times. V usage is TRBV19 and J usage is TRBJ2-4, with D maybe TRBD1 (5 bases). The CDR3 consists of 13 residues. The germline V gene encodes CDR1 LNHDA and CDR2 SQIVND (reference sequence). Trimming pared 5 bases from V and 9 bases from J, leaving 14 bases between. The CDR3 nucleotides read TGTGCCAGTAGTTTTCAGGGTGGTGGCATTCAGTACTTC. Translation gives CASSFQGGGIQYF.